The clone carrying this T cell receptor beta chain is a singleton in its sample. This entry is derived from a study of blood T cell repertoires in COVID-19. In the study overall: The samples span acute and convalescent COVID-19 from the United States, Italy and Spain. PBMCs, B-cell-depleted T cells, or T cells were the source of the cDNA or gDNA that made up the material.

In the original workflow: Reference gene primer amplification gave estimated nucleated cell counts. Clones were sequenced by immunoSEQ multiplex PCR, and TCRdb holds only the in-frame ones, with some missing. V, J and clone size derive from that table, while D and trimming were established from the DNA sequence. Of 35,000 to 55,000 clones in the sample, under 90% were seen once. The CDR3 loop spans 15 amino acids. V gave up 9 bases and J gave up 4 bases, with 22 bases separating them. From germline, CDR1 is SGHTS and CDR2 YDEGEE. The chain is built from TRBV5-8 and TRBJ1-2; D is uncertain. The sequencing input was peripheral blood. The sequence was obtained from an older woman with acute or convalescent COVID-19. The CDR3 here is CATYTKETIGYGYTF. The CDR3, as DNA: TGTGCCACTTACACGAAAGAAACTATTGGCTATGGCTACACCTTC.